The T cell receptor beta chain under discussion was sequenced for a study of vaccination and CD4 T cells after COVID-19. Study overall: Participants were administered two doses of either the BNT162b2 or the mRNA-1273 vaccine.

The V and J ends lost 3 bases and 6 bases, in that order; junction bases with no gene match: 4. CDR3 length: 15 amino acids. Looked up from germline, CDR1 is SNHLY and CDR2 is FYNNEI. Indicated treatment: roughly ten-day PBMC culture with coronavirus spike peptide pools or control peptides (ViraFEST assay). ViraFEST expanded antigen-specific T cells with peptide pools, then sequenced TCRs. With the Oncomine TCR Beta short-read assay, DNA from cultured CD4+ T cells was sequenced. One entry per CDR3 protein, called by TCRdb with MiXCR from the PCR reads. This sample yields about 25,000 distinct CDR3 sequences, of which roughly 71% are seen a single time; about 16% belongs to the top ten. Remarks on this clonotype: Its cognate antigen is unknown.

The material sequenced was CD4+ T cells from blood, cultured in vitro, taken after SARS-CoV-2 vaccination. The chain is built from TRBV2 and TRBJ1-4; 10 bases align to TRBD1. The receptor comes from a human donor who received a COVID-19 vaccine. The CDR3 spells CASSDGGTGDEKLFF. CDR3 in DNA: TGTGCCAGCAGTGATGGTGGGACAGGGGATGAAAAACTGTTTTTT.